This record looks at one T cell receptor beta chain sequence and its context. The data stem from a study of blood T cell repertoires in COVID-19. CDR1 is SNHLY, CDR2 FYNNEI, per germline. This CDR3 has 15 amino acids. V lost 6 bases, J lost 1 base, and 15 bases lay in between. Participants were aged roughly 18 to 89 years from approximately 25 US areas. In assigning cohorts, the study relied on participant-reported clinical history. Method: immunoSEQ multiplex PCR; TCRdb's copy keeps in-frame clones and lacks some. The sample includes some 190,000 clones, approximately 80% seen only once; the top ten take 4.3%.

The chain is built from TRBV2 and TRBJ1-1; a weak D match, TRBD1 (6 bases). The sequence came from a man aged 25 to 40 with acute COVID-19. Sequencing was carried out using PBMCs or T cells enriched from blood (not recorded which). Here the CDR3 DNA reads TGTGCCAGCAGCCGGGACACCTCCTGGAACACTGAAGCTTTCTTT. Translated: CASSRDTSWNTEAFF.